The present entry profiles one TCR beta chain with its context. What antigen it recognizes has not been identified. No per-base quality is available; no much larger clone lies one base away. The same CDR3 arises from other DNA sequences in this sample as well. This specimen comes from a study of shared clonotypes between healthy human individuals (dated by TCRdb to 2018 to 2020). Turning to the overall study: A couple of women and a few men aged 18 to 49 years were included in the cohort. Per donor, leukapheresis produced somewhere between about 0.94 and 8.9 billion PBMCs. For each donor, CD4 naive and CD4 memory were each run on three plates, CD8 naive on two plates, and CD8 memory on one plate. To estimate repertoire size and how much clonotypes are shared between individuals, the study performed deep sequencing of blood TCR repertoires from roughly five healthy adults. Different laboratories and diverse techniques were used to prepare libraries and sequence TCR repertoires, to increase sequencing depth and limit assay-specific biases.

Donors were healthy HIV-negative adults with no recently reported acute infections or vaccinations. Every donor was a Caucasian adult living in Nashville, Tennessee, USA. Magnetic negative selection was used to enrich CD4+ T cells, after which naive cells were positively selected on CD45RA and the negative fraction became the memory subset. After blood collection by leukapheresis, PBMCs were isolated using Ficoll-Histopaque density gradient centrifugation and then cryopreserved in the vapor phase of liquid nitrogen. Analytical flow cytometry was used to check the purity and quantity of each magnetically sorted T cell population. Each sorted fraction had its genomic DNA isolated and then quantified by UV absorbance on a Nanodrop 2000c. The full study reports these points: Pairwise subsampling led to the expectation that sequencing depth would affect the degree of clonotype sharing among donors. Sampling was limited to blood, and TCR repertoires in tissue likely differ from TCR repertoires in blood. Rarefaction of sorted-subset datasets indicated incomplete sequencing despite the large sequencing depth. Compared with non-shared clonotypes, the clonotypes found in all four sorted-subset donors had higher generation probabilities. Because the study included a small number of donors, the genetic and exposure-history diversity represented was limited. Larger estimated clonotype richness was generally found for naive subsets than for memory subsets. Sharing across several donors was observed for about 5% of naive CD4, about 3.2% of naive CD8, over 2% of memory CD4, and about 0.39% of memory CD8 clonotypes.

TCR CDR3 regions were amplified from genomic DNA by multiplex PCR using the deep immunoSEQ assay. Genomic DNA extracted from each cell subset was distributed evenly over all wells of several immunoSEQ 96-well plates, and each plate served as one replicate. Each replicate PCR for sorted subsets received approximately 220 ng genomic DNA, equal to 30,000 or so T cell genomes. Purified libraries were quantified with a Qubit 3.0 fluorometer, sized on a Bioanalyzer 2100, and re-quantified with the KAPA Library Quantification kit. A separate single-read 150-cycle Illumina NextSeq 550 flow cell was used to sequence each immunoSEQ 96-well plate. Per the source publication's procedure: The immunoSEQ output contained only junctional sequences without quality scores, so filtering could not match that applied to full-length reads. To assign V/J genes and CDR3, sequences were annotated against IMGT germline references using PyIR, a Python wrapper for IgBLAST v1.9. Any read was removed if the V/J assignment was weak (E-value above 1e-6), the CDR3 was missing, or the read contained stop codons, out-of-frame junctions, or ambiguous translated residues. V3J clonotypes were defined by identical inferred V gene, J gene, and CDR3 amino acid sequence. To compute the percentage overlap between repertoires, the number of shared unique clonotypes was divided by the size of the smaller repertoire. Richness of each repertoire was evaluated using RTK rarefaction, the Chao1 estimator, and Recon v2.1 estimates of unobserved clonotypes. For all TCRbeta clonotypes obtained by the gDNA method from four donors, generation probabilities were computed with OLGA. Entries here come from immuneACCESS through TCRdb and include only in-frame sequences with V and J called. Some clones fail to appear in such tables; in the studies checked, an unresolved V gene covers under half of the shortfall, and the cause of the remainder is unknown. V, J and clone size are those of that table, while D and trimming were read from the DNA. The table for this sample lists about 2.5 million clones; about nine tenths of them were counted only once. Of the sample, 0.37% falls within the top ten clones.

The CDR3 measures 13 amino acids from cysteine to phenylalanine. The entry retains the CDR3 DNA only, 39 bases that are in frame from base 1. A distance of 10 bases separates the germline ends of V and J, which lose 4 bases and 4 bases respectively. From a lookup of the germline V gene, CDR1 and CDR2 are SNHLY and FYNNEI. Sequenced sample: naive CD4+ T cells from PBMCs. The cell subset or site label corresponds to: CD45RA+ positively selected. The rearrangement combines TRBV2 with TRBJ2-5; a tentative D call is TRBD1 (6 bases match). The sequence came from a young man in good health. Some clones in this sample may be carry-over from other donors' samples. At the DNA level, the sequence is TGTGCCAGCAGTGGAGAAGGGGGAGAGACCCAGTACTTC. It translates as CASSGEGGETQYF.